This T cell receptor (beta chain) derives from a study of cytomegalovirus exposure and HLA in healthy donors. Study-level results: Data from an earlier analysis indicated that most TCR beta V segments were productive either about 87% or about 30% of the time. TCR beta sequences reportedly predicted most subjects' HLA-A and HLA-B alleles accurately. Owing to their indistinguishability, certain V segments, notably TRBV6-2 and TRBV6-3, were excluded.

J lost 7 bases, V lost 1 base, and 1 base had no gene match. The CDR3 spans 14 residues. Germline V gene sequence: CDR1 SGHTA, CDR2 FQGNSA. The PCR ran on 60 Vbeta and 13 Jbeta primers. TCRdb's table, derived via immunoSEQ multiplex PCR, lists solely in-frame clones and lacks some. The sample yields roughly 110,000 clones, roughly 76% seen once. A word on this clone: The antigen is undetermined.

The chain employs TRBV7-2 and TRBJ1-4, with 9 bases matching TRBD1. The TCR was taken from a man aged 18 to 29 in good health and CMV-seronegative. The material sequenced was PBMCs. The CDR3 region has the DNA TGTGCCAGCAGCTTAGGACAGGGGGGTGAAAAACTGTTTTTT. Protein sequence: CASSLGQGGEKLFF.